This T cell receptor (beta chain) comes out of a study of blood T cell repertoires in COVID-19. About the study: Samples taken during acute and convalescent COVID-19 were collected in the United States, Italy and Spain.

Participants, roughly 18 to 100 years old, spanned 24 US areas. Trimming stripped 6 bases from V and 1 base from J, with 15 bases between. From germline, CDR1 is MDHEN and CDR2 SYDVKM. The CDR3 extends over 15 amino acids. In the source study's methods: Nucleated cell counts were estimated from reference gene primer amplification. Sequenced by immunoSEQ multiplex PCR; TCRdb stores in-frame clones only, minus some. V and J calls and clone size are given by that table; D and trimming were obtained from the DNA. Found here are 200,000 to 250,000 clones, 70% to 90% of them singletons; the top ten hold 7.4%.

The receptor's source is a woman in her thirties or forties with acute COVID-19. The sequencing input was PBMCs or T cells enriched from blood (not recorded which). The genes are TRBV28 and TRBJ2-5, with D perhaps TRBD1 (6 bases). CDR3 in amino acids: CASSRPETGQETQYF. DNA of the CDR3: TGTGCCAGCAGCCGGCCGGAGACAGGCCAAGAGACCCAGTACTTC.